Below, 27 T cell receptor beta chains from the same sample are listed, as sequenced in a study of monozygotic twins with inflammatory bowel disease. For each CDR3 protein, TCRdb gives one entry from its re-call of the 5' RACE reads, without DNA. The table for this sample gives more than 300,000 distinct CDR3 sequences. The specimen sequenced was blood. The receptors were gathered from a human donor with ulcerative colitis or Crohn's disease, or a healthy co-twin of an affected twin (not recorded which).

The chain links TRBV5-1 to TRBJ1-6; TCRdb lists TRBD1, though no DNA is available to test this call. Looked up from germline, CDR1 is SGHRS and CDR2 is YFSETQ. The CDR3 covers 14 residues. CDR3: CASSLWDTNSPLHF.

J is TRBJ2-7 and V is TRBV5-6; TCRdb reports TRBD2, a call that lacks DNA to check it against. The germline gives CDR1 SGHDT, CDR2 YYEEEE. The CDR3 contains 19 residues. The CDR3 protein is CASSLAAKVTWEGFNEQYF. Filled out from reference TRBV5-6 and TRBJ2-7, the complete variable domain reads DAGVTQSPTHLIKTRGQQVTLRCSPKSGHDTVSWYQQALGQGPQFIFQYYEEEERQRGNFPDRFSGHQFPNYSSELNVNALLLGDSALYLCASSLAAKVTWEGFNEQYFGPGTRLTVT.

This sequence joins TRBV6-1 and TRBJ1-1; TCRdb names TRBD1, which stays unverified in the absence of DNA. Germline V gives CDR1 MNHNS, CDR2 SASEGT. The CDR3 runs to 14 residues. The CDR3 sequence is CASRPLQGDTEAFF.

The chain combines TRBV20-1 with TRBJ1-3; TCRdb's D call of TRBD1 is untestable without DNA. The V gene's germline CDR1 is DFQATT and CDR2 SNEGSKA (reference sequence). CDR3 length: 14 residues. This chain's CDR3 is CSAREDRAGNTIYF.

The V and J genes are TRBV6-5 and TRBJ1-5; TCRdb's D call of TRBD1 is untestable without DNA. The CDR3 totals 15 residues. Germline V gene data show CDR1 as MNHEY and CDR2 as SVGAGI. CDR3 protein: CASSYQGGPGWSQHF.

V gene TRBV11-2 combines with J gene TRBJ2-3; no DNA is available, so the TRBD1 call from TCRdb remains unchecked. CDR1 is SGHAT and CDR2 is FQNNGV in the germline V gene. This CDR3 is built from 16 residues. The CDR3 loop reads CASSTPSAGGFDTQYF. The variable domain in full, with the rest retrieved from reference TRBV11-2 and TRBJ2-3, is EAGVAQSPRYKIIEKRQSVAFWCNPISGHATLYWYQQILGQGPKLLIQFQNNGVVDDSQLPKDRFSAERLKGVDSTLKIQPAKLEDSAVYLCASSTPSAGGFDTQYFGPGTRLTVL.

The V gene is TRBV30, the J gene TRBJ2-5; the D call from TCRdb, TRBD2, cannot be confirmed without DNA. Germline V gene sequence: CDR1 GTSNPN, CDR2 SVGIG (reference sequence). CDR3 length: 13 amino acids. The chain's CDR3 is CAWSDGGAETQYF.

CDR3 residues: CASSLGRGPQGGGYTF. The chain is built from TRBV7-2 and TRBJ1-2; TCRdb's assignment of TRBD1 cannot be checked, as there is no DNA. Germline CDR1 is SGHTA and CDR2 is FQGNSA. This CDR3 spans 16 amino acids.

V gene TRBV5-1 combines with J gene TRBJ1-3; as DNA is missing, the TRBD1 call by TCRdb cannot be tested. Germline CDR1 and CDR2: SGHRS and YFSETQ. CDR3 length equals 16 residues. CDR3 protein: CASSLVGTPAGNTIYF.

The chain combines TRBV5-5 with TRBJ2-1; lacking DNA, the TRBD2 call made by TCRdb goes unchecked. The CDR3 runs to 14 residues. Germline V gene lookup returns CDR1 SGHKS and CDR2 YYEKEE (reference sequence). CDR3 sequence reads: CASSLLGGQAEQFF.

The V and J genes are TRBV10-3 and TRBJ2-7; no DNA is available, so the TRBD1 call from TCRdb remains unchecked. This CDR3 contains 14 residues. Germline CDR1 is ENHRY and CDR2 is SYGVKD. CDR3 residues: CAIGESGQSYEQYF.

V gene TRBV18 combines with J gene TRBJ2-5; TCRdb's D gene call, TRBD1, goes unchecked for lack of DNA. CDR3 length: 13 amino acids. Germline CDR1 KGHSH, CDR2 LQKENI. CDR3 in amino acids: CASSPGAQETQYF.

The chain employs TRBV3-1 and TRBJ2-2. This CDR3 region has 14 residues. CDR1 and CDR2 (germline): LGHDT, YNNKEL (reference sequence). This CDR3 reads CASTRYHGTGELFF.

The chain employs TRBV29-1 and TRBJ2-5; the TCRdb call, TRBD1, lacks DNA for checking. Germline CDR1 reads SQVTM; CDR2 reads ANQGSEA. The CDR3 covers 14 residues. The CDR3 loop reads CSVDDWTGEETQYF.

The chain has TRBV12-3 or TRBV12-4 and TRBJ2-7; TCRdb's D call of TRBD1 is untestable without DNA. The CDR3 runs to 17 residues. The CDR3 region is CASSPPLSRGGLYEQYF.

The chain couples TRBV30 to TRBJ2-3; TCRdb proposes TRBD1, but this gene call is untestable without DNA. The CDR3 runs 18 residues. In germline, CDR1 is GTSNPN, CDR2 SVGIG (reference sequence). CDR3 in amino acids: CAWSPPGVTLASTDTQYF.

The chain carries TRBV5-1 and TRBJ2-7; the D gene TCRdb calls, TRBD1, cannot be checked with no DNA. The V gene's germline CDR1 is SGHRS and CDR2 YFSETQ. CDR3 length equals 14 residues. CDR3 region: CASSLRAPGDEQYF.

The gene calls are TRBV6-1 and TRBJ2-1; TCRdb outputs TRBD2, but without DNA this stays unchecked. CDR3 length: 15 amino acids. Germline CDR1 and CDR2: MNHNS and SASEGT. The CDR3 here is CASTTIAGGTDEQFF.

The chain recombines TRBV7-7 with TRBJ2-5. The CDR3 extends over 13 amino acids. Germline CDR1 SSHAT, CDR2 FNYEAQ (reference sequence). CDR3 region: CASSRTHQETQYF.

The chain is built from TRBV10-3 and TRBJ2-7; the TCRdb call, TRBD1, lacks DNA for checking. The CDR3 covers 15 residues. Germline CDR1 and CDR2: ENHRY and SYGVKD. The CDR3 here is CATDKGQGPSYEQYF.

The J gene is TRBJ2-5, the V gene TRBV19; the D call of TRBD1 rests on TCRdb alone, since no DNA is present to check it. The CDR3 is 13 amino acids. Germline V gene data show CDR1 as LNHDA and CDR2 as SQIVND (reference sequence). CDR3: CASSNTGQETQYF. The entire variable domain, with the rest obtained from reference TRBV19 and TRBJ2-5, is as follows: DGGITQSPKYLFRKEGQNVTLSCEQNLNHDAMYWYRQDPGQGLRLIYYSQIVNDFQKGDIAEGYSVSREKKESFPLTVTSAQKNPTAFYLCASSNTGQETQYFGPGTRLLVL.

CDR3 protein: CASSLIAGGPVSGANVLTF. The chain joins TRBV12-3 or TRBV12-4 to TRBJ2-6; absent DNA, TCRdb's TRBD2 call cannot be checked. This CDR3 is 19 amino acids long.

J is TRBJ2-2 and V is TRBV7-8. The CDR3 length is 13 residues. Germline assignment: CDR1 SGHVS and CDR2 FQNEAQ. This CDR3 reads CASSRISTGELFF.

This chain's CDR3 is CSVSLGTGGSYEQYF. The chain employs TRBV29-1 and TRBJ2-7; the TCRdb call, TRBD1, lacks DNA for checking. Germline V CDR1 and CDR2: SQVTM, ANQGSEA. The CDR3 is 15 amino acids.

The CDR3 loop reads CAISESGGNTEAFF. This sequence joins TRBV10-3 and TRBJ1-1; TCRdb names TRBD1, which stays unverified in the absence of DNA. The CDR3 consists of 14 residues. Germline CDR1 and CDR2: ENHRY and SYGVKD.

V and J are TRBV7-9 and TRBJ2-7; TCRdb designates TRBD1, a call that cannot be tested without DNA. In germline, CDR1 is SEHNR, CDR2 FQNEAQ (reference sequence). This CDR3 spans 15 amino acids. Here the CDR3 reads CASSLEQGAGHEQYF.

This sequence joins TRBV5-1 and TRBJ1-5; TCRdb selects TRBD1, and the lack of DNA leaves this call unchecked. This CDR3 region has 15 residues. Per germline, CDR1 SGHRS and CDR2 YFSETQ. CDR3 in amino acids: CASSRTGDLNQPQHF.